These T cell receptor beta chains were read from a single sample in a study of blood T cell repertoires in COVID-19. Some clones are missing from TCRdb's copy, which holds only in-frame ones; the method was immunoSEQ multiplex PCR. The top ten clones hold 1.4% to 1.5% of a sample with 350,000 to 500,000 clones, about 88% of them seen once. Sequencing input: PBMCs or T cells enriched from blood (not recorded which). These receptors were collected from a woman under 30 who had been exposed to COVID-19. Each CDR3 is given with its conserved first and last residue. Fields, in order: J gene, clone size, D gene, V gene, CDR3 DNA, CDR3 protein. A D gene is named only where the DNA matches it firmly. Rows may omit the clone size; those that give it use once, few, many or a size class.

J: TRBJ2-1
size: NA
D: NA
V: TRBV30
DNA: TGTGCCTGGAGTCAGGGCGCCCTCTACAATGAGCAGTTCTTC
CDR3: CAWSQGALYNEQFF

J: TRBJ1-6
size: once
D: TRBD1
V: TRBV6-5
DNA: TGTGCCAGCAGTTACACGCGACAGGGGGCATATTCACCCCTCCACTTT
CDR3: CASSYTRQGAYSPLHF

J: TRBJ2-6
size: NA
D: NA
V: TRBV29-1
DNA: TGCAGCGTAGAAATACCGGGACTCATAGACTCTGGGGCCAACGTCCTGACTTTC
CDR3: CSVEIPGLIDSGANVLTF

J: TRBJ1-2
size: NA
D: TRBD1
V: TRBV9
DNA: TGTGCCAGCAGCGACCAGGGGGCGCCCGACTATGGCTACACCTTC
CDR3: CASSDQGAPDYGYTF

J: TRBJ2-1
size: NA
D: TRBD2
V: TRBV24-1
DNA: TGTGCCACCAGTGACCGAGACCCCCTAGCGGGAGCCCCTTACAATGAGCAGTTCTTC
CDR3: CATSDRDPLAGAPYNEQFF

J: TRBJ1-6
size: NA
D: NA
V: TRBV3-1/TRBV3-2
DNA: TGTGCCAGCAGCCAAGTCCGCCCCGGCGGCAATTCACCCCTCCACTTT
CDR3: CASSQVRPGGNSPLHF

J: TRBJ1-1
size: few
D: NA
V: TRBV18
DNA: TGTGCCAGCTCACCGAAACCGGGTCCCGGGAACACTGAAGCTTTCTTT
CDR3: CASSPKPGPGNTEAFF

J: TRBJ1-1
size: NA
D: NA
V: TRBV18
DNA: TGTGCCAGCTCCCTCCAGGACACTGAAGCTTTCTTT
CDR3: CASSLQDTEAFF

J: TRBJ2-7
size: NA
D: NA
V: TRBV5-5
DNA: TGTGCCAGCAGCTTGGATGCAGGTCGGTACGAGCAGTACTTC
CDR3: CASSLDAGRYEQYF

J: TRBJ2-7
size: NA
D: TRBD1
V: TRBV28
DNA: TGTGCCAGCAGTTTATTGGGACAGAGCTACGAGCAGTACTTC
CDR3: CASSLLGQSYEQYF

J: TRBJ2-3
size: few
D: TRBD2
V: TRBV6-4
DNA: TGTGCCAGCAGTGACTCGTCTAGCGGGAGCGGGACAGATACGCAGTATTTT
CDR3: CASSDSSSGSGTDTQYF

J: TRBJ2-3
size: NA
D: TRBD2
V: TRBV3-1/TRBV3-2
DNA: TGTGCCAGCAGCCAAGATGGGACTAGGAGGGATACGCAGTATTTT
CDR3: CASSQDGTRRDTQYF

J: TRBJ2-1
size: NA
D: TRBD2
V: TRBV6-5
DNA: TGTGCCAGCAGTCCCTATAGCGGGAGCTCCAATGAGCAGTTCTTC
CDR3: CASSPYSGSSNEQFF

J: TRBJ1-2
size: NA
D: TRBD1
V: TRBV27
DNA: TGTGCCAGCAGTTTAGGGGGACAGGGGAAGTTTGGTGGCTACACCTTC
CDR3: CASSLGGQGKFGGYTF

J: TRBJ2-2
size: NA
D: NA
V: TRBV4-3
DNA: TGCGCCAGCAGCCAAGGCAGACTCCTCACCGGGGAGCTGTTTTTT
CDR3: CASSQGRLLTGELFF

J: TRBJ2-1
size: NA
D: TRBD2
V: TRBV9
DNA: TGTGCCAGCAGCGTAGGACTAGCGGGGTCTCTCGACAATGAGCAGTTCTTC
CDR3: CASSVGLAGSLDNEQFF

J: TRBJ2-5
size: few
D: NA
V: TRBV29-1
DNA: TGCAGCGTTGGATTAGTGGGGGGACAAGAGACCCAGTACTTC
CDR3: CSVGLVGGQETQYF

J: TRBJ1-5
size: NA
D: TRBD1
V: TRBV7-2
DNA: TGTGCCAGCAGCTTACGAGGGACAGGAAATCAGCCCCAGCATTTT
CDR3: CASSLRGTGNQPQHF

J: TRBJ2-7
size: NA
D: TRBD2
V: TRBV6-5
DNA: TGTGCCAGCAGTTACTCGACATCGGGAGGAACCTACGAGCAGTACTTC
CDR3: CASSYSTSGGTYEQYF

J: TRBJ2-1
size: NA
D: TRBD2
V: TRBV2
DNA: TGTGCCAGCAGCCACGCCACTAGCGGGGTTACCTACAATGAGCAGTTCTTC
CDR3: CASSHATSGVTYNEQFF

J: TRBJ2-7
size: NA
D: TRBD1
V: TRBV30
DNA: TGTGCCTGGAATCCGGGACAGGGGAACGAGCAGTACTTC
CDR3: CAWNPGQGNEQYF

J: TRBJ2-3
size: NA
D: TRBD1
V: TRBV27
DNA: TGTGCCAGCAGTACACTACAGGGGGCCCATAGCACAGATACGCAGTATTTT
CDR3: CASSTLQGAHSTDTQYF

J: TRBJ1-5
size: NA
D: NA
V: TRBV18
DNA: TGTGCCAGCTCCCCACGGGGGGTGGCAAATCAGCCCCAGCATTTT
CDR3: CASSPRGVANQPQHF

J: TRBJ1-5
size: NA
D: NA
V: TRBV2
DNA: TGTGCCAGCAGTGCGCTCACGGGACAAAATCAGCCCCAGCATTTT
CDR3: CASSALTGQNQPQHF

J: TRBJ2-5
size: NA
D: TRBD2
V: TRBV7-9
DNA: TGTGCCAGCAGCCGGGGACTAGCCGAACCGGAGACCCAGTACTTC
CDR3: CASSRGLAEPETQYF

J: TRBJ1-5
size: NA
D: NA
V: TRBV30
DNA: TGTGCCTGGACTCCGATGGGGGCGGCGAGCAATCAGCCCCAGCATTTT
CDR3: CAWTPMGAASNQPQHF

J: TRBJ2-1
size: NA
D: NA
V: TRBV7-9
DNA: TGTGCCAGCAGCTTAGTCCGGAATGAGCAGTTCTTC
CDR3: CASSLVRNEQFF

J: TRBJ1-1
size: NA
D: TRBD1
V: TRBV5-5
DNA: TGTGCCAGCAGCTTGGTCCAGGGGGTGTACACTGAAGCTTTCTTT
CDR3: CASSLVQGVYTEAFF

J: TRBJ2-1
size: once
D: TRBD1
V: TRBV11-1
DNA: TGTGCCAGCAGCAAAACAGGGGGCACTGAGCAGTTCTTC
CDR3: CASSKTGGTEQFF

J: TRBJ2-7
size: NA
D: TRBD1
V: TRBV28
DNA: TGTGCCAGCAGCCTACCCGGGACAGTTTCCTACGAGCAGTACTTC
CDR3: CASSLPGTVSYEQYF

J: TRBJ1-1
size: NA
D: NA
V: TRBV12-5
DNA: TGTGCTAGTGGTTTGGTAGGGGGTCGAGCTTTCTTT
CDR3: CASGLVGGRAFF

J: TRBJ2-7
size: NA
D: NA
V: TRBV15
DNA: TGTGCCACCAGCCAGACGCGGTCCAAACGGGAGCAGTACTTC
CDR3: CATSQTRSKREQYF

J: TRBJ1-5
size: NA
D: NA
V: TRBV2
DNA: TGTGCCAGCAGTGAAGGTTACGGGATAGGGCAGCCCCAGCATTTT
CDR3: CASSEGYGIGQPQHF

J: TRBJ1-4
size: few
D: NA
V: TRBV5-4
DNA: TGTGCCAGCAGCTTGGAGGGGGGGCACAATGAAAAACTGTTTTTT
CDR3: CASSLEGGHNEKLFF

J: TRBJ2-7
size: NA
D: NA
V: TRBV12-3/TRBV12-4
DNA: TGTGCCAGCAGCTCGGACACAACCTACGAGCAGTACTTC
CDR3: CASSSDTTYEQYF

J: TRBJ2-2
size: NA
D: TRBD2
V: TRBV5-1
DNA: TGCGCCAGCAGCCCTCCGGGACTAGCGGGAGGCGCGGGAGGGGAGCTGTTTTTT
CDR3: CASSPPGLAGGAGGELFF

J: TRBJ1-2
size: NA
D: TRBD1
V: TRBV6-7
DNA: TGTGCCAGCAGTTACCCGTCAACAGGGGAGGAGGAGGGCTACACCTTC
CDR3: CASSYPSTGEEEGYTF

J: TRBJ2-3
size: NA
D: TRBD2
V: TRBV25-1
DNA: TGTGCCAGCAGTCGAGGACTAGCGGGAGTCTACACGCAGTATTTT
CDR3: CASSRGLAGVYTQYF

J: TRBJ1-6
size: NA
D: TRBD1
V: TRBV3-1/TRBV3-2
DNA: TGTGCCAGCAGCACGGACAGGGGCCCAAACTCCTATAATTCACCCCTCCACTTT
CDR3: CASSTDRGPNSYNSPLHF

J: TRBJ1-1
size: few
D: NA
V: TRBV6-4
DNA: TGTGCCAGCAGTGACACCGAAGAGAGTGAAGCTTTCTTT
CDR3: CASSDTEESEAFF

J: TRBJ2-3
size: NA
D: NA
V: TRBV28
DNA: TGTGCCAGCAGTAACTCGGACGGAGGTTTTTTCACAGATACGCAGTATTTT
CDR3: CASSNSDGGFFTDTQYF

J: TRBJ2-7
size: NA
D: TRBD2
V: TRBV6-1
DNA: TGTGCCAGCAGTGAAAGGCGTAGCGGGGGTTACGAGCAGTACTTC
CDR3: CASSERRSGGYEQYF

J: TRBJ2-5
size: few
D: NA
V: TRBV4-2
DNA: TGTGCCAGCAGCCAAGCTCTTATCGGCCAGGGTGAAGCAGAGACCCAGTACTTC
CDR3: CASSQALIGQGEAETQYF

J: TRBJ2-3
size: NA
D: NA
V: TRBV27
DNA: TGTGCCAGCAGTCCTAAGAGGGAAAGTTCAGATACGCAGTATTTT
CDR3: CASSPKRESSDTQYF

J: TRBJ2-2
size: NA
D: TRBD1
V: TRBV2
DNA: TGTGCCAGCAGTGACATACGACAGGGTCTGAACACCGGGGAGCTGTTTTTT
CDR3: CASSDIRQGLNTGELFF

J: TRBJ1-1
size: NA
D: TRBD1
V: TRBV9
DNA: TGTGCCAGCAGCCCACCGGGACAGGTTGAAGCTTTCTTT
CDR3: CASSPPGQVEAFF

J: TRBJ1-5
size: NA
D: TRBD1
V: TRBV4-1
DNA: TGCGCCAGCAGCCCCCAGACAGGGACGTATCAGCCCCAGCATTTT
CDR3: CASSPQTGTYQPQHF

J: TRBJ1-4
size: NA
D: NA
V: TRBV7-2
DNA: TGTGCCAGCAGCAGCCGGGGTGCCCTTAATGAAAAACTGTTTTTT
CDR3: CASSSRGALNEKLFF

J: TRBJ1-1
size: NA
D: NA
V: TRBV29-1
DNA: TGCAGCGGCGGGGCGGGGTTGGGAACTGAAGCTTTCTTT
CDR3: CSGGAGLGTEAFF

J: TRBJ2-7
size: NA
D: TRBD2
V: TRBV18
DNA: TGTGCCAGCTCAGACACTAGCGGGGGGGCCTACGAGCAGTACTTC
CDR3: CASSDTSGGAYEQYF

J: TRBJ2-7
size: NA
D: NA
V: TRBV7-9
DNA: TGTGCCAGCAGCAATTTAGCGGTAATCCTATTCGACGAGCAGTACTTC
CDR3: CASSNLAVILFDEQYF

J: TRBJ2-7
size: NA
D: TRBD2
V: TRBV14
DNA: TGTGCCAGCAGCCCGACCTGGGAGGGGACGAGCTCCTACGAGCAGTACTTC
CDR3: CASSPTWEGTSSYEQYF

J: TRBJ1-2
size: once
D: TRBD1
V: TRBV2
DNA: TGTGCCAGCAGTGGTTCGGGACAGGCCTCCTATGGCTACACCTTC
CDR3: CASSGSGQASYGYTF